These 32 T cell receptor beta chains share one sample of origin, sequenced in a study of blood T cell repertoires in COVID-19. TCRdb keeps only in-frame clones here, not all; method: immunoSEQ multiplex PCR. Counted here are roughly 80,000 clones, approximately 80% occurring once; the ten biggest clones make up 18%. Sequencing was performed on peripheral blood. The receptors were gathered from a woman aged 55-69 years with acute or convalescent COVID-19.

This CDR3 is CASSQTGVGTEAFF. DNA for the CDR3: TGTGCCAGCAGCCAAACAGGGGTGGGGACTGAAGCTTTCTTT. The chain employs TRBV7-6 and TRBJ1-1; 7 bases match TRBD1. The ends lost 5 bases at V and 5 bases at J; junction bases unmatched: 8. This CDR3 spans 14 amino acids. Germline loops: CDR1 SGHVS, CDR2 FNYEAQ.

The J gene is TRBJ1-1, the V gene TRBV19; no reliable D call. Germline CDR1 is LNHDA and CDR2 is SQIVND (reference sequence). V lost 3 bases and J lost 6, with 17 bases in between. This CDR3 is 15 amino acids long. CDR3 coding DNA: TGTGCCAGTAGTATTAGACCCTTTACGAGCGCTGAAGCTTTCTTT. This sequence encodes CASSIRPFTSAEAFF.

This clone has just a few counts. This chain joins TRBV30 and TRBJ2-4; TRBD1 matches at 11 bases. V shed 2 bases and J 6 bases; nucleotides not matched to a gene: 3. The CDR3 consists of 14 residues. The V gene's germline CDR1 is GTSNPN and CDR2 SVGIG (reference sequence). CDR3 loop: CAWSLGQGGNIQYF. The CDR3 region has the DNA TGTGCCTGGAGTCTGGGACAGGGGGGAAACATTCAGTACTTC.

The chain couples TRBV4-1 to TRBJ1-5; 7 bases align to TRBD1. Looked up from germline, CDR1 is MGHRA and CDR2 is YSYEKL. This CDR3 has 17 amino acids. The V gene end was trimmed by 0 bases and the J gene end by 3 bases; junction bases not matched to a gene: 8. CDR3 DNA sequence: TGCGCCAGCAGCCAAGATCCGGGACAGCCGTTCAATCAGCCCCAGCATTTT. Its translation: CASSQDPGQPFNQPQHF.

This clone was counted once. For the CDR3, the DNA is TGTGCCAGCAGATCGGACAGGTCTACCGGGGAGCTGTTTTTT. As protein: CASRSDRSTGELFF. The chain recombines TRBV6-5 with TRBJ2-2; the match to TRBD1 covers 7 bases. With V trimmed by 6 bases and J by 5 bases, 6 bases remained unmatched. CDR3 length: 14 residues. CDR1 and CDR2 from the germline V gene are MNHEY and SVGAGI.

This chain uses TRBV30 with TRBJ2-5, with 9 positions matching TRBD2. The germline CDR1 and CDR2 sequences are GTSNPN and SVGIG (reference sequence). This CDR3 is 14 amino acids long. After removal of 6 bases from V and 5 bases from J, the junction contained 10 bases not matched to a gene. DNA for the CDR3: TGTGCCTGCGGCGGGGGGGCAGTATCGGAGACCCAGTACTTC. It is translated as CACGGGAVSETQYF. Drawing the rest from reference TRBV30 and TRBJ2-5, the complete variable domain is SQTIHQWPATLVQPVGSPLSLECTVEGTSNPNLYWYRQAAGRGLQLLFYSVGIGQISSEVPQNLSASRPQDRQFILSSKKLLLSDSGFYLCACGGGAVSETQYFGPGTRLLVL.

J is TRBJ2-5 and V is TRBV7-8; 8 nucleotides line up with TRBD1. This CDR3 region has 12 residues. Germline lookup yields CDR1 SGHVS and CDR2 FQNEAQ. V trimming: 5 bases; J trimming: 9 bases; junction bases outside the gene matches: 5. CDR3 DNA: TGTGCCAGCAGCCGCCAGGGGGCAGCCCAGTACTTC. Its translation is CASSRQGAAQYF.

J is TRBJ2-2 and V is TRBV6-2 or TRBV6-3; tentatively, D is TRBD2 (5 bases). This CDR3 region has 16 residues. Trimming removed 6 bases from V and 1 base from J, with 15 bases in between. The germline V gene has CDR1 MNHEY and CDR2 SVGEGT. The CDR3 spells CASSPRRGGNTGELFF. The CDR3 nucleotides are TGTGCCAGCAGCCCTAGGCGTGGAGGGAACACCGGGGAGCTGTTTTTT.

The chain is built from TRBV19 and TRBJ2-5; possible D gene TRBD1, 6 bases. The CDR3 is 14 amino acids. Germline CDR1 LNHDA, CDR2 SQIVND (reference sequence). Trimming stripped 3 bases from V and 2 bases from J, with 10 bases between. CDR3 residues: CASSITDSQETQYF. CDR3 nucleotide sequence: TGTGCCAGTAGTATTACGGACAGTCAAGAGACCCAGTACTTC. The full variable domain, its missing parts supplied by reference TRBV19 and TRBJ2-5, is DGGITQSPKYLFRKEGQNVTLSCEQNLNHDAMYWYRQDPGQGLRLIYYSQIVNDFQKGDIAEGYSVSREKKESFPLTVTSAQKNPTAFYLCASSITDSQETQYFGPGTRLLVL.

The chain carries TRBV27 and TRBJ1-5; perhaps TRBD1 as D (5 bases). V lost 6 bases to trimming and J lost 12 bases, with 15 bases between them. CDR3 length: 12 residues. Germline CDR1 reads MNHEY; CDR2 reads SMNVEV (reference sequence). DNA of the CDR3: TGTGCCAGCAGGACAGTAGCTGGACGCCAGCATTTT. Protein: CASRTVAGRQHF.

This chain connects TRBV6-2 or TRBV6-3 to TRBJ1-2; the match to TRBD1 covers 10 bases. Germline V lookup: CDR1 MNHEY, CDR2 SVGEGT. CDR3 length: 15 amino acids. Trimming at V came to 4 bases and at J to 2 bases, leaving 4 bases not matched to a gene. The CDR3 loop reads CASSWTGGVNYGYTF. DNA of the CDR3: TGTGCCAGCAGTTGGACAGGGGGAGTCAACTATGGCTACACCTTC.

The chain combines TRBV19 with TRBJ2-5, with 9 bases that match TRBD2. V shed 5 bases, J shed 10 bases, and the junction held 14 bases outside the gene matches. Germline lookup yields CDR1 LNHDA and CDR2 SQIVND (reference sequence). This CDR3 has 15 amino acids. CDR3 in DNA: TGTGCCAGTAGTGGCCCTAGCGGGGCAGTCTCGGGCCAGTACTTC. This codes for CASSGPSGAVSGQYF.

There are a few counts of this clone. The chain couples TRBV19 to TRBJ1-2; D ambiguous. V was shortened by 6 bases and J by 4 bases, with 9 bases between the two germline ends. CDR3 length equals 12 residues. Germline CDR1 and CDR2: LNHDA and SQIVND (reference sequence). CDR3 in amino acids: CASREDLYGYTF. The CDR3 DNA follows: TGTGCCAGTAGAGAGGATCTCTATGGCTACACCTTC. Full variable domain (rest looked up from reference TRBV19 and TRBJ1-2): DGGITQSPKYLFRKEGQNVTLSCEQNLNHDAMYWYRQDPGQGLRLIYYSQIVNDFQKGDIAEGYSVSREKKESFPLTVTSAQKNPTAFYLCASREDLYGYTFGSGTRLTVV.

The J gene is TRBJ2-1, the V gene TRBV7-2, with TRBD2 matching 14 bases. Germline trimming cut 4 bases from V and 7 bases from J; bases unmatched to any gene: 6. Germline CDR1 SGHTA, CDR2 FQGNSA. The CDR3 runs 16 residues. The CDR3 DNA sequence: TGTGCCAGCAGCTACCGGACTAGCGGGGGGAATAATGAGCAGTTCTTC. This sequence encodes CASSYRTSGGNNEQFF.

The chain joins TRBV2 to TRBJ2-5; 7 nucleotides match TRBD1. CDR1 is SNHLY and CDR2 is FYNNEI in the germline V gene. With 8 bases clipped from V and 5 bases from J, the junction kept 8 bases outside the gene matches. The CDR3 runs to 13 residues. The CDR3 is CASATGVVETQYF. In DNA, the CDR3 is TGTGCCAGCGCCACAGGGGTTGTGGAGACCCAGTACTTC.

The rearrangement joins TRBV6-2 or TRBV6-3 to TRBJ2-3, with D possibly TRBD1 on 6 matching bases. V lost 6 bases, J lost 2 bases, and 9 bases lay in between. Germline lookup yields CDR1 MNHEY and CDR2 SVGEGT. The CDR3 covers 13 residues. CDR3 amino acids: CASSRDNTDTQYF. The DNA of the CDR3 is TGTGCCAGCAGCCGGGACAACACAGATACGCAGTATTTT.

The chain is built from TRBV24-1 and TRBJ1-2; D is possibly TRBD1 (5 bases). The V end was cut by 4 bases, the J end by 1 base, with 12 bases between. The germline CDR1 and CDR2 sequences are KGHDR and SFDVKD. CDR3 length: 15 residues. DNA for the CDR3: TGTGCCACCAGTGAAGGACTGGGACTTAACTATGGCTACACCTTC. Amino acid sequence: CATSEGLGLNYGYTF.

The rearrangement uses TRBV18 and TRBJ1-6; 7 nucleotides align to TRBD1. CDR3 length: 18 residues. Unmatched junction bases numbered 10, after V lost 2 bases and J lost 3 bases. Germline V lookup: CDR1 KGHSH, CDR2 LQKENI. CDR3 nucleotides: TGTGCCAGCTCACCAACAGGTCCGGGACAGCTCTATAATTCACCCCTCCACTTT. Translated: CASSPTGPGQLYNSPLHF.

The genes are TRBV2 and TRBJ2-2, with D possibly TRBD1 on 6 matching bases. The CDR3 has 15 amino acids. The germline gives CDR1 SNHLY, CDR2 FYNNEI. The V gene lost 4 bases and the J gene lost 0 bases, with 9 bases spanning the gap. The CDR3 spells CASSVPGANTGELFF. For the CDR3, the DNA is TGTGCCAGCAGTGTACCAGGGGCGAACACCGGGGAGCTGTTTTTT.

In DNA form, the CDR3 reads TGTGCCAGCTCACCCTCTCAACTCGGACAGGGTGGACAGCCCCAGCATTTT. Protein product: CASSPSQLGQGGQPQHF. The gene calls are TRBV18 and TRBJ1-5, with TRBD1 matching 8 bases. CDR3 length: 17 amino acids. V trimming: 3 bases; J trimming: 7 bases; junction bases outside the gene matches: 14. Germline CDR1 reads KGHSH; CDR2 reads LQKENI.

The genes are TRBV7-3 and TRBJ2-5; the match to TRBD2 covers 7 bases. Germline CDR1 SGHTA, CDR2 FQGTGA. CDR3 length: 15 residues. V dropped 1 base and J dropped 5; count of bases not matched to a gene: 7. The CDR3 coding sequence is TGTGCCAGCAGCTTAAAAGGCGGGGGATGGGAGACCCAGTACTTC. Amino acids: CASSLKGGGWETQYF.

This chain joins TRBV29-1 and TRBJ2-4, with 12 bases aligning to TRBD1. CDR3 length: 18 amino acids. CDR1 and CDR2 from the germline V gene are SQVTM and ANQGSEA. J gave up 0 bases and V 6 bases, and 12 bases lay outside the gene matches. For the CDR3, the DNA is TGCAGCGTACCGGGACAGGGGGCAGGGGGTTTAGCCAAAAACATTCAGTACTTC. Its translation: CSVPGQGAGGLAKNIQYF.

The V gene is TRBV28, the J gene TRBJ2-3, with D maybe TRBD1 (5 bases). Trimming cost V 5 bases and J 3 bases, with 15 bases left between them. Germline lookup yields CDR1 MDHEN and CDR2 SYDVKM. The CDR3 contains 15 residues. The CDR3 bases are TGTGCCAGCAGTACCCAAGGTAGGGGAACAGATACGCAGTATTTT. Amino acid sequence: CASSTQGRGTDTQYF. The variable domain in full, with the rest retrieved from reference TRBV28 and TRBJ2-3, is DVKVTQSSRYLVKRTGEKVFLECVQDMDHENMFWYRQDPGLGLRLIYFSYDVKMKEKGDIPEGYSVSREKKERFSLILESASTNQTSMYLCASSTQGRGTDTQYFGPGTRLTVL.

The DNA of the CDR3 is TGTGCCAGCTGCTCGGGACACCCCGGGTTTGATACGCAGTATTTT. Amino acids: CASCSGHPGFDTQYF. V gene TRBV28 combines with J gene TRBJ2-3, with D tentatively TRBD1 (6 bases). There are 15 residues in the CDR3. V was clipped by 8 bases and J by 6 bases, with 21 bases between them. CDR1 is MDHEN and CDR2 is SYDVKM in the germline V gene.

V usage is TRBV27 and J usage is TRBJ1-1; TRBD1 might be the D (5 bases). Germline CDR1 and CDR2: MNHEY and SMNVEV (reference sequence). V lost 2 bases and J lost 5, with 12 bases in between. The length of the CDR3 is 14 residues. The CDR3: CASSLLFQGTEAFF. The DNA for the CDR3 is TGTGCCAGCAGTTTACTTTTCCAGGGAACTGAAGCTTTCTTT.

The V call is TRBV2, the J call TRBJ1-1; D perhaps matches TRBD1 (5 bases). This CDR3 is 13 amino acids long. V dropped 7 bases and J dropped 6 bases, with 15 bases sitting between them. The germline V gene encodes CDR1 SNHLY and CDR2 FYNNEI. This CDR3 is CASISDSLAEAFF. The CDR3 DNA sequence: TGTGCCAGCATATCAGACAGTCTGGCTGAAGCTTTCTTT.

This rearrangement joins TRBV12-5 to TRBJ2-3, with 7 nucleotides matching TRBD1. Trimming took 0 bases from V and 3 from J; bases not matched to a gene: 3. Germline V CDR1 and CDR2: LGHNT, FRNRAP. The CDR3 has 15 amino acids. The CDR3 nucleotides read TGTGCTAGTGGTTTGGTGACAGGGAAAACAGATACGCAGTATTTT. Amino acids: CASGLVTGKTDTQYF.

The chain joins TRBV18 to TRBJ1-3; tentatively, D is TRBD1 (5 bases). Germline V gene data show CDR1 as KGHSH and CDR2 as LQKENI. This CDR3 is 17 amino acids long. V dropped 5 bases and J dropped 0 bases, with 17 bases sitting between them. Here the CDR3 DNA reads TGTGCCAGCTCAAAGTCCCGGGACTCAAGCTCTGGAAACACCATATATTTT. It yields the protein CASSKSRDSSSGNTIYF. The full variable domain, its missing parts supplied by reference TRBV18 and TRBJ1-3, is NAGVMQNPRHLVRRRGQEARLRCSPMKGHSHVYWYRQLPEEGLKFMVYLQKENIIDESGMPKERFSAEFPKEGPSILRIQQVVRGDSAAYFCASSKSRDSSSGNTIYFGEGSWLTVV.

In this sample, this clone turned up a few times. The rearrangement joins TRBV5-6 to TRBJ1-2; 8 nucleotides line up with TRBD1. V shed 3 bases and J 5 bases; nucleotides not matched to a gene: 9. Germline V gene lookup returns CDR1 SGHDT and CDR2 YYEEEE. This CDR3 has 15 residues. CDR3 bases: TGTGCCAGCAGCTCGATGACAGGGGTTTCTTATGGCTACACCTTC. Translating gives CASSSMTGVSYGYTF. Supplemented by reference TRBV5-6 and TRBJ1-2, the full variable domain reads DAGVTQSPTHLIKTRGQQVTLRCSPKSGHDTVSWYQQALGQGPQFIFQYYEEEERQRGNFPDRFSGHQFPNYSSELNVNALLLGDSALYLCASSSMTGVSYGYTFGSGTRLTVV.

This clone was recorded once. The chain carries TRBV11-2 and TRBJ1-2, with D perhaps TRBD1 (6 bases). V gave up 8 bases and J gave up 4 bases, with 11 bases separating them. CDR3 length: 12 amino acids. Germline-derived CDR1 and CDR2 are SGHAT and FQNNGV. In DNA form, the CDR3 reads TGTGCCAGCGCCGACAGGTCCTATGGCTACACCTTC. It codes for CASADRSYGYTF.

This clone has more than one count but fewer than ten. This rearrangement joins TRBV7-8 to TRBJ2-1; D is ambiguous. V was pared by 6 bases and J by 7 bases, with 19 bases between. The germline V gene has CDR1 SGHVS and CDR2 FQNEAQ. The CDR3 runs 15 residues. The CDR3 reads CASSRWVGALNEQFF. CDR3 sequence (DNA): TGTGCCAGCAGTCGTTGGGTGGGCGCATTGAATGAGCAGTTCTTC.

The chain couples TRBV6-2 or TRBV6-3 to TRBJ1-2, with 10 bases aligning to TRBD1. The germline gives CDR1 MNHEY, CDR2 SVGEGT. The CDR3 contains 15 residues. With 6 bases clipped from V and 3 bases from J, the junction kept 7 bases outside the gene matches. This chain's CDR3 is CASSPDGQGDYGYTF. The CDR3 region has the DNA TGTGCCAGCAGCCCCGACGGACAGGGGGACTATGGCTACACCTTC.